The rows below give T cell receptor beta chains drawn from one sample of a study of post-analysis software for immune sequencing data. TCRdb re-called the PCR reads with MiXCR, one entry per CDR3 protein. The sample includes 450,000 to 700,000 distinct CDR3 sequences, 44% seen only once; the top ten take under 2%. The specimen sequenced was blood. The receptor set was obtained from a girl between 10 and 17 years old with multiple sclerosis. Both conserved end residues are part of each CDR3. D genes are given only for firm matches. Some rows mark clone size as missing; the rest say once, few, many or name a class of expanded clone.

D gene: -; J gene: TRBJ1-5; clone size: few; V gene: TRBV12-3/TRBV12-4; CDR3 DNA: TGTGCCAGCAGTTTTGGCTCTCATAGCAATCAGCCCCAGCATTTT; CDR3 protein: CASSFGSHSNQPQHF
D gene: TRBD2; J gene: TRBJ2-3; clone size: few; V gene: TRBV7-2; CDR3 DNA: TGTGCCAGCAGCTTCGGCCGGGCTAGCGGAAACACAGATACGCAGTATTTT; CDR3 protein: CASSFGRASGNTDTQYF
D gene: -; J gene: TRBJ2-1; clone size: few; V gene: TRBV20-1; CDR3 DNA: TGCAGTGCTAGACCCGGGGGCTCCTACAATGAGCAGTTCTTC; CDR3 protein: CSARPGGSYNEQFF
D gene: -; J gene: TRBJ2-4; clone size: -; V gene: TRBV21-1; CDR3 DNA: TGTGCCAGCAGCGGAGGGGACCAATATTCCCTAGCCAAAAACATTCAGTACTTC; CDR3 protein: CASSGGDQYSLAKNIQYF
D gene: TRBD2; J gene: TRBJ2-5; clone size: -; V gene: TRBV6-2/TRBV6-3; CDR3 DNA: TGTGCCAGCAGTTACTCACCACCTCTATCTAGCGGGGGGGCCGCAGAGACCCAGTACTTC; CDR3 protein: CASSYSPPLSSGGAAETQYF
D gene: -; J gene: TRBJ1-5; clone size: -; V gene: TRBV5-1; CDR3 DNA: TGCGCCAGCAGCTCAACCCCAGGTCAGCCCCAGCATTTT; CDR3 protein: CASSSTPGQPQHF
D gene: TRBD1; J gene: TRBJ1-1; clone size: few; V gene: TRBV9; CDR3 DNA: TGTGCCAGCAGTCAGACAGGGACTGAAGCTTTCTTT; CDR3 protein: CASSQTGTEAFF
D gene: -; J gene: TRBJ2-1; clone size: -; V gene: TRBV24-1; CDR3 DNA: TGTGCCACCAGTGATTTGGGGCGAAATGAGCAGTTCTTC; CDR3 protein: CATSDLGRNEQFF
D gene: -; J gene: TRBJ2-3; clone size: -; V gene: TRBV4-1; CDR3 DNA: TGCGCCAGCAGCCACCAGACCGGCGGCACAGATACGCAGTATTTT; CDR3 protein: CASSHQTGGTDTQYF
D gene: -; J gene: TRBJ1-5; clone size: -; V gene: TRBV10-3; CDR3 DNA: TGTGCCATCAGTGAGGTGGAGGGGAGGCAGCCCCAGCATTTT; CDR3 protein: CAISEVEGRQPQHF
D gene: TRBD2; J gene: TRBJ2-3; clone size: -; V gene: TRBV4-1; CDR3 DNA: TGCGCCAGCAGCCAAACAACTAGCGGGGGAAGCACAGATACGCAGTATTTT; CDR3 protein: CASSQTTSGGSTDTQYF
D gene: TRBD2; J gene: TRBJ2-1; clone size: -; V gene: TRBV12-3/TRBV12-4; CDR3 DNA: TGTGCCAGCAGTAAAGCGGGAGGGGCGGATCCTGAGCAGTTCTTC; CDR3 protein: CASSKAGGADPEQFF
D gene: TRBD2; J gene: TRBJ2-5; clone size: -; V gene: TRBV4-1; CDR3 DNA: TGCGCCAGCAGCCAAGCGGGAGTAGCGGGGACCCAGTACTTC; CDR3 protein: CASSQAGVAGTQYF
D gene: TRBD2; J gene: TRBJ2-1; clone size: -; V gene: TRBV19; CDR3 DNA: TGTGCCAGTAGGAAGGGACTAGCGGCCTACAATGAGCAGTTCTTC; CDR3 protein: CASRKGLAAYNEQFF
D gene: -; J gene: TRBJ2-3; clone size: few; V gene: TRBV12-3/TRBV12-4; CDR3 DNA: TGTGCCAGCAGTACGTACCTCGATACGCAGTATTTT; CDR3 protein: CASSTYLDTQYF
D gene: -; J gene: TRBJ1-5; clone size: few; V gene: TRBV4-1; CDR3 DNA: TGCGCCAGCAGCCAAGGGGGAGGAGGATATAGCAATCAGCCCCAGCATTTT; CDR3 protein: CASSQGGGGYSNQPQHF
D gene: TRBD2; J gene: TRBJ2-1; clone size: few; V gene: TRBV20-1; CDR3 DNA: TGCAGTGCTGGAGGACTAGCGGGAGGGTGGAATGAGCAGTTCTTC; CDR3 protein: CSAGGLAGGWNEQFF
D gene: -; J gene: TRBJ2-5; clone size: -; V gene: TRBV5-1; CDR3 DNA: TGCGCCAGCTCCCTGACCAGGGGCCTCCAGGAGACCCAGTACTTC; CDR3 protein: CASSLTRGLQETQYF
D gene: TRBD1; J gene: TRBJ2-2; clone size: -; V gene: TRBV6-6; CDR3 DNA: TGTGCCAGCAGTTACCCACAGGGGGCGCGGGACACCGGGGAGCTGTTTTTT; CDR3 protein: CASSYPQGARDTGELFF
D gene: TRBD1; J gene: TRBJ2-6; clone size: -; V gene: TRBV29-1; CDR3 DNA: TGCAGCGTTGAGGGGTCGAGGACAGGGGGCGCTGGGGCCAACGTCCTGACTTTC; CDR3 protein: CSVEGSRTGGAGANVLTF
D gene: -; J gene: TRBJ2-7; clone size: -; V gene: TRBV20-1; CDR3 DNA: TGCAGTGCTAGACAACAGAACTACGAGCAGTACTTC; CDR3 protein: CSARQQNYEQYF
D gene: TRBD1; J gene: TRBJ1-1; clone size: -; V gene: TRBV4-1; CDR3 DNA: TGCGCCAGCAGCCCGGGACAGTTAGACACTGAAGCTTTCTTT; CDR3 protein: CASSPGQLDTEAFF
D gene: TRBD1; J gene: TRBJ2-7; clone size: -; V gene: TRBV6-6; CDR3 DNA: TGTGCCAGCTACACCCCGGGACAGGGTGGTTACGAGCAGTACTTC; CDR3 protein: CASYTPGQGGYEQYF
D gene: TRBD2; J gene: TRBJ2-3; clone size: -; V gene: TRBV5-5; CDR3 DNA: TGTGCCAGCAGCCCCACGAGACTAGCGGGGCTAGATACGCAGTATTTT; CDR3 protein: CASSPTRLAGLDTQYF
D gene: TRBD2; J gene: TRBJ2-1; clone size: -; V gene: TRBV12-3/TRBV12-4; CDR3 DNA: TGTGCCAGCAGTTTCTTCCTAACTAGCGGGAGTTCGCATGAGCAGTTCTTC; CDR3 protein: CASSFFLTSGSSHEQFF
D gene: -; J gene: TRBJ2-1; clone size: few; V gene: TRBV7-2; CDR3 DNA: TGTGCCAGCAGCTTAGGTCCGCGGGTAGACTCCAATGAGCAGTTCTTC; CDR3 protein: CASSLGPRVDSNEQFF
D gene: -; J gene: TRBJ2-7; clone size: many; V gene: TRBV20-1; CDR3 DNA: TGCAGTGCTGGCCAGGATTATTGGGAGCAGTACTTC; CDR3 protein: CSAGQDYWEQYF
D gene: -; J gene: TRBJ2-4; clone size: -; V gene: TRBV11-2; CDR3 DNA: TGTGCCAGCAGCTTACAGGGAGTGGGCAAAAACATTCAGTACTTC; CDR3 protein: CASSLQGVGKNIQYF
D gene: -; J gene: TRBJ2-6; clone size: few; V gene: TRBV6-5; CDR3 DNA: TGTGCCAGCAGTTACTCTTTGCGGTCTGGGGCCAACGTCCTGACTTTC; CDR3 protein: CASSYSLRSGANVLTF
D gene: TRBD1; J gene: TRBJ1-2; clone size: -; V gene: TRBV4-1; CDR3 DNA: TGCGCCAGCAGCCAAGACCCCGGGACAGGGTTGCGCTATGGCTACACCTTC; CDR3 protein: CASSQDPGTGLRYGYTF
D gene: TRBD1; J gene: TRBJ1-1; clone size: -; V gene: TRBV11-2; CDR3 DNA: TGTGCCAGCAGCTTAGGTAACAGGGGGAACACTGAAGCTTTCTTT; CDR3 protein: CASSLGNRGNTEAFF
D gene: TRBD2; J gene: TRBJ2-5; clone size: -; V gene: TRBV20-1; CDR3 DNA: TGCAGTGCTAGTATACCCAGCGGGGGGTATGTAGAGACCCAGTACTTC; CDR3 protein: CSASIPSGGYVETQYF
D gene: TRBD1; J gene: TRBJ1-2; clone size: -; V gene: TRBV7-9; CDR3 DNA: TGTGCCGGCAGCTTAGAAAACAGGGGGAAAGGCTACACCTTC; CDR3 protein: CAGSLENRGKGYTF
D gene: -; J gene: TRBJ2-3; clone size: -; V gene: TRBV5-1; CDR3 DNA: TGCGCCAGCAGCTTGCAGTGGGAGGCAGGTACGCAGTATTTT; CDR3 protein: CASSLQWEAGTQYF
D gene: -; J gene: TRBJ2-1; clone size: -; V gene: TRBV12-3/TRBV12-4; CDR3 DNA: TGTGCCAGCAGAGAGAGCAATGAGCAGTTCTTC; CDR3 protein: CASRESNEQFF
D gene: -; J gene: TRBJ2-3; clone size: -; V gene: TRBV5-1; CDR3 DNA: TGCGCCAGCAGCCTACTTCCCACAGATACGCAGTATTTT; CDR3 protein: CASSLLPTDTQYF
D gene: -; J gene: TRBJ2-2; clone size: -; V gene: TRBV5-1; CDR3 DNA: TGCGCCAGCAGCTTTACTTCCGGGGAGCTGTTTTTT; CDR3 protein: CASSFTSGELFF
D gene: TRBD2; J gene: TRBJ2-2; clone size: -; V gene: TRBV20-1; CDR3 DNA: TGCAGTGCTAGGGATATTAGCGGGGGCGAGAACACCGGGGAGCTGTTTTTT; CDR3 protein: CSARDISGGENTGELFF
D gene: TRBD1; J gene: TRBJ2-6; clone size: -; V gene: TRBV13; CDR3 DNA: TGTGCCAGCAGCATCAATACAGGGGTCGGGGCCAACGTCCTGACTTTC; CDR3 protein: CASSINTGVGANVLTF
D gene: -; J gene: TRBJ2-1; clone size: once; V gene: TRBV10-3; CDR3 DNA: TGTGCCATCAGTGCCAGGGTAACGGGAAACAATGAGCAGTTCTTC; CDR3 protein: CAISARVTGNNEQFF
D gene: -; J gene: TRBJ2-7; clone size: -; V gene: TRBV7-2; CDR3 DNA: TGTGCCAGCAGCTTAGGCAGTTACCTGTACGAGCAGTACTTC; CDR3 protein: CASSLGSYLYEQYF
D gene: -; J gene: TRBJ2-3; clone size: medium-sized; V gene: TRBV12-3/TRBV12-4; CDR3 DNA: TGTGCCAGCAGTTTAACAGGATCCCGGACAGATACGCAGTATTTT; CDR3 protein: CASSLTGSRTDTQYF
D gene: -; J gene: TRBJ1-5; clone size: -; V gene: TRBV5-1; CDR3 DNA: TGCGCCAGCAGCTTGGCTGGGAGCAGCAATCAGCCCCAGCATTTT; CDR3 protein: CASSLAGSSNQPQHF